The T cell receptor (beta chain) under discussion was sequenced for a study of neurological immune-mediated disorders. Broader study findings: Among 34 multiple sclerosis patients, 18 had repertoires that phylogenetic grouping placed in one related-CDR3 cluster, a possible signature.

This clonotype was observed many times. What it recognizes is unknown. Every sequencing run produced over 160 million TCR-beta sequences, and the sequences from any one run covered 15-18 subjects. TCRdb itself ran the 5' RACE reads through MiXCR, one entry per CDR3 protein. The sample contains some 86,000 distinct CDR3 sequences, just over 2.5% of which appear only once. The unsorted libraries had their origin in 2 million PBMCs stored at -80 C. This sequence was found in a woman aged 25-40 years with multiple sclerosis. The specimen was PBMCs.

The CDR3 bases are TGCGCCAGCAGCCAATCTCGAGGAATCAGCACAGATACGCAGTATTTT. It encodes CASSQSRGISTDTQYF. This chain uses TRBV4-3 with TRBJ2-3, with D hard to call. Trimming took off 2 bases at V and 0 bases at J, with 12 bases between the two ends. CDR1 is LGHNA, CDR2 YSLEER, per germline. The CDR3 is made up of 16 amino acids.